This record covers a single T cell receptor (beta chain). Its antigen is unknown. This entry belongs to a study of identical twins' blood T cells. Study information: Some 50 million reads covered six alpha-chain and six beta-chain libraries. General study findings and limits: Top TCRbeta clonotypes were shared more with twin than unrelated donors.

Both ends of each TCR cDNA library bore sample-specific barcodes. Authors' analysis steps: Each library had roughly 2 to 4 million CDR3 reads and about 90,000 to nearly 500,000 clonotypes. Using its own MiXCR run on the 5' RACE reads, TCRdb lists one record per CDR3 protein. V and J calls and clone size were set by TCRdb, not the authors. The data hold a few hundred thousand distinct CDR3 sequences, with 25% to 35% observed a single time. V shed 3 bases and J 4 bases; nucleotides not matched to a gene: 11. The CDR3 runs to 16 residues. The germline gives CDR1 MNHNS, CDR2 SASEGT. The sample taken for sequencing was PBMCs. The chain recombines TRBV6-1 with TRBJ1-1; 7 nucleotides line up with TRBD1. The TCR was taken from a woman between 18 and 55 years old in good health. CDR3 in DNA: TGTGCCAGCAGTGACAAGGCGAGGGGGCCGAGCACTGAAGCTTTCTTT. It encodes CASSDKARGPSTEAFF.